These T cell receptor beta chains were read from a single sample in a study of shared T cell receptors in the human thymus. Sequenced by immunoSEQ multiplex PCR; TCRdb stores in-frame clones only, minus some. The sample includes approximately 760,000 clones, 70% to 90% seen only once; the top ten take more than 0.01%. In addition, the sample was reused for a study of human thymus T cells.

Sequencing input: thymocytes. These receptors all come from a girl under two years old with a congenital heart defect. Each CDR3 is given with its conserved first and last residue. D genes are given only for firm matches. A row's size may be missing; if present it is once, few, many or a size class.

d_call: TRBD1; v_call: TRBV19; cdr3_length: 18; j_call: TRBJ2-5; clone_size: .; cdr3_nt: TGTGCCAGTAGTCCGGGGGGACAGGGCTTTTATGCGGAAGAGACCCAGTACTTC; cdr3_aa: CASSPGGQGFYAEETQYF
d_call: .; v_call: TRBV15; cdr3_length: 15; j_call: TRBJ2-4; clone_size: .; cdr3_nt: TGTGCCACCAGCAGAGATCCGTCCGCGGGTGACATTCAGTACTTC; cdr3_aa: CATSRDPSAGDIQYF
d_call: TRBD2; v_call: TRBV6-1; cdr3_length: 15; j_call: TRBJ2-7; clone_size: .; cdr3_nt: TGTGCCAGCAGCGGACTAGCGGGCCACATCTACGAGCAGTACTTC; cdr3_aa: CASSGLAGHIYEQYF
d_call: TRBD1; v_call: TRBV5-4; cdr3_length: 18; j_call: TRBJ1-4; clone_size: .; cdr3_nt: TGTGCCAGCAGCCCTACCGGGACAGGGACCCTAACTAATGAAAAACTGTTTTTT; cdr3_aa: CASSPTGTGTLTNEKLFF
d_call: TRBD2; v_call: TRBV27; cdr3_length: 16; j_call: TRBJ2-2; clone_size: .; cdr3_nt: TGTGCCAGCAGGCTGGGACTAGATGGGAACACCGGGGAGCTGTTTTTT; cdr3_aa: CASRLGLDGNTGELFF
d_call: .; v_call: TRBV2; cdr3_length: 12; j_call: TRBJ1-2; clone_size: .; cdr3_nt: TGTGCCCCAGAAGAAATTATTGATGGCTACACCTTC; cdr3_aa: CAPEEIIDGYTF
d_call: .; v_call: TRBV7-2; cdr3_length: 18; j_call: TRBJ2-2; clone_size: .; cdr3_nt: TGTGCCAGCAGCTGGCCGCCGGGGGGCGTCCCCGTCACCGGGGAGCTGTTTTTT; cdr3_aa: CASSWPPGGVPVTGELFF
d_call: .; v_call: TRBV2; cdr3_length: 14; j_call: TRBJ1-6; clone_size: .; cdr3_nt: TGTGCCAGCAGTGTCGGGGGGGCCAATTCCCCCCTCCACTTT; cdr3_aa: CASSVGGANSPLHF
d_call: .; v_call: TRBV7-9; cdr3_length: 16; j_call: TRBJ1-2; clone_size: few; cdr3_nt: TGTGCCAGCAGTTCCAACGTCGGGGGAATCATCGGGGGCTACACCTTC; cdr3_aa: CASSSNVGGIIGGYTF
d_call: .; v_call: TRBV6-5; cdr3_length: 11; j_call: TRBJ2-7; clone_size: .; cdr3_nt: TGTGCCAGCAGTTTCCCCTTGGAGCAGTACTTC; cdr3_aa: CASSFPLEQYF
d_call: TRBD1; v_call: TRBV7-8; cdr3_length: 15; j_call: TRBJ2-1; clone_size: .; cdr3_nt: TGTGCCAGCCGATATGGACAGGGGGCGGTAGATGAGCAGTTCTTC; cdr3_aa: CASRYGQGAVDEQFF
d_call: .; v_call: TRBV4-1; cdr3_length: 17; j_call: TRBJ1-2; clone_size: .; cdr3_nt: TGCGCCAGCAGCCTCTCAAAGGGGCACGCCTTTAGCTATGGCTACACCTTC; cdr3_aa: CASSLSKGHAFSYGYTF